Following are 16 T cell receptor beta chains from one sample sequenced in a study of blood T cells in healthy people across ages. Primers used in a second PCR of about 7 to 12 cycles were a sample-barcoded 5' primer and a J-beta primer mix. In TCRdb, the 5' RACE reads were re-called with MiXCR into one record per CDR3 protein. The table lists some 920,000 distinct CDR3 sequences, just over 50% of them singletons. Sequencing was performed on blood. Receptor source: a woman in her fifties or sixties in good health.

The rearrangement uses TRBV7-3 and TRBJ2-1, with 9 bases that match TRBD2. With 5 bases clipped from V and 6 bases from J, the junction kept 11 bases outside the gene matches. Germline-derived CDR1 and CDR2 are SGHTA and FQGTGA. This CDR3 is built from 16 residues. The CDR3 bases are TGTGCCAGCAGCCCCCCTAGCGGGGATTCCATCAATGAGCAGTTCTTC. Translating gives CASSPPSGDSINEQFF.

The CDR3 loop reads CASSSPERLAYEQYF. CDR3 in DNA: TGTGCCAGCAGTTCCCCGGAACGGCTAGCCTACGAGCAGTACTTC. The chain has TRBV6-6 and TRBJ2-7; D is ambiguous. Germline V lookup: CDR1 MNHNY, CDR2 SVGAGI (reference sequence). The CDR3 contains 15 residues. Trimming stripped 4 bases from V and 2 bases from J, with 15 bases between.

The chain employs TRBV6-1 and TRBJ2-4; a possible D gene is TRBD2 (6 bases). The DNA end is a closer match to TRBJ2-7, so the J assignment may be wrong. Germline V gene sequence: CDR1 MNHNS, CDR2 SASEGT. This CDR3 has 16 amino acids. This chain's CDR3 is CASSVRLGGGNYEQYF. CDR3 nucleotide sequence: TGTGCCAGCAGTGTCAGACTAGGTGGGGGGAACTACGAGCAGTACTTC.

This clonotype was seen only a few times. The J gene is TRBJ2-3, the V gene TRBV29-1; 7 bases match TRBD1. The V segment lost 8 bases and the J segment 0 bases; nucleotides outside the gene matches: 8. From germline, CDR1 is SQVTM and CDR2 ANQGSEA. The CDR3 runs to 14 residues. In DNA, the CDR3 is TGCAGCTCTGAGGGGGCGGGTAGCACAGATACGCAGTATTTT. Translation: CSSEGAGSTDTQYF.

This clonotype was picked up a small number of times. This sequence joins TRBV29-1 and TRBJ2-7, with D possibly TRBD1 on 6 matching bases. V was cut by 7 bases and J by 7 bases, with 14 bases left in between. CDR1 and CDR2 from the germline V gene are SQVTM and ANQGSEA. This CDR3 comprises 11 residues. CDR3 residues: CSARTDMEQYF. In DNA, the CDR3 is TGCAGCGCCCGGACAGATATGGAGCAGTACTTC.

V usage is TRBV5-8 and J usage is TRBJ2-3; 8 bases match TRBD2. Trimming at V came to 3 bases and at J to 2 bases, leaving 8 bases not matched to a gene. Germline V gives CDR1 SGHTS, CDR2 YDEGEE. The CDR3 is 16 amino acids. Written as DNA, the CDR3 is TGTGCCAGCAGCTACCCTAGCGGGCATACCACAGATACGCAGTATTTT. Translated, it gives CASSYPSGHTTDTQYF. Combining the CDR3 with reference TRBV5-8 and TRBJ2-3 gives the whole variable domain EAGVTQSPTHLIKTRGQQATLRCSPISGHTSVYWYQQALGLGLQFLLWYDEGEERNRGNFPPRFSGRQFPNYSSELNVNALELEDSALYLCASSYPSGHTTDTQYFGPGTRLTVL.

The chain joins TRBV7-9 to TRBJ2-5, with D maybe TRBD2 (6 bases). The CDR3 runs to 14 residues. In germline, CDR1 is SEHNR, CDR2 FQNEAQ (reference sequence). V was cut by 5 bases and J by 5 bases, with 15 bases left in between. The CDR3 DNA is TGTGCCAGCAGCCACCCCCTAGCGTATGAGACCCAGTACTTC. It specifies CASSHPLAYETQYF.

This clonotype was counted once. J is TRBJ1-5 and V is TRBV28; 7 bases line up with TRBD1. V trimming: 4 bases; J trimming: 2 bases; junction bases outside the gene matches: 5. This CDR3 is 15 amino acids long. The germline CDR1 and CDR2 sequences are MDHEN and SYDVKM. CDR3 bases: TGTGCCAGCAGTTACAGGGGCTTGGGCAATCAGCCCCAGCATTTT. Translating gives CASSYRGLGNQPQHF.

This clonotype was observed a handful of times. The chain combines TRBV7-2 with TRBJ2-3; D gene unclear. With 5 bases removed from V and 5 bases from J, the gap between germline ends came to 14 bases. This CDR3 is 14 amino acids long. Germline CDR1 is SGHTA and CDR2 is FQGNSA. The CDR3 DNA sequence: TGTGCCAGCAGCCAAACACGGATTGGAGATACGCAGTATTTT. The encoded protein is CASSQTRIGDTQYF.

The rearrangement links TRBV10-3 to TRBJ1-2, with 7 bases lining up with TRBD1. CDR1 and CDR2 (germline): ENHRY, SYGVKD. There are 12 residues in the CDR3. V lost 8 bases to trimming and J lost 4 bases; unmatched junction nucleotides: 4. DNA of the CDR3: TGTGCCATCGGGACAGAACCCTATGGCTACACCTTC. The encoded protein is CAIGTEPYGYTF.

This clonotype showed up just a few times. The CDR3 is CASSIRGGTPGQYF. The DNA of the CDR3 is TGTGCCAGCAGCATCCGGGGCGGGACGCCTGGGCAGTACTTC. This sequence joins TRBV13 and TRBJ2-7, with a weak D call TRBD2 (6 bases). The germline V gene encodes CDR1 PRHDT and CDR2 FYEKMQ (reference sequence). Trimming cost V 5 bases and J 9 bases, with 20 bases left between them. This CDR3 region has 14 residues.

This chain links TRBV9 with TRBJ2-7, with 9 bases lining up with TRBD2. The germline V gene has CDR1 SGDLS and CDR2 YYNGEE. The V gene end was trimmed by 3 bases and the J gene end by 3 bases; junction bases not matched to a gene: 10. This CDR3 contains 16 residues. The CDR3 DNA reads TGTGCCAGCAGCGCCCGAGGGGATAGCGGGAGCTACGAGCAGTACTTC. It encodes CASSARGDSGSYEQYF. The whole variable domain, filled in from reference TRBV9 and TRBJ2-7, reads DSGVTQTPKHLITATGQRVTLRCSPRSGDLSVYWYQQSLDQGLQFLIQYYNGEERAKGNILERFSAQQFPDLHSELNLSSLELGDSALYFCASSARGDSGSYEQYFGPGTRLTVT.

Concerning this clonotype itself: This clone may be a read error of a much larger clone one base away. V usage is TRBV6-2 or TRBV6-3 and J usage is TRBJ2-2; D not certain. This CDR3 contains 15 residues. Germline values: CDR1 MNHEY, CDR2 SVGEGT. CDR3 DNA sequence: TGTGCCAGCAGCTACTTTACGGCCGTATCCGGGGAGCTGTTTTTT. Translating it yields CASSYFTAVSGELFF.

CDR3 loop: CSAREVTATYGYTF. The CDR3 DNA is TGCAGTGCTAGAGAGGTTACAGCAACCTATGGCTACACCTTC. V is TRBV20-1 and J is TRBJ1-2; D call uncertain. Looked up from germline, CDR1 is DFQATT and CDR2 is SNEGSKA (reference sequence). There are 14 residues in the CDR3. The V end lost 0 bases, the J end lost 4 bases, and 12 bases lay between the germline ends.

This sequence joins TRBV28 and TRBJ2-7; TRBD2 matches 12 bases. With the DNA end fitting TRBJ2-1 better, the J assignment may be wrong. The CDR3 consists of 16 residues. Germline CDR1 MDHEN, CDR2 SYDVKM. CDR3 amino acids: CASSLELAGGLNEQFF. As DNA, the CDR3 is TGTGCCAGCAGTTTAGAACTAGCGGGAGGCTTAAATGAGCAGTTCTTC.

The chain uses TRBV11-2 and TRBJ2-4, with 11 bases matching TRBD2. This CDR3 spans 15 amino acids. The junction had 6 bases not matched to a gene; V was cut back by 6 bases and J by 5 bases. Per germline, CDR1 SGHAT and CDR2 FQNNGV. DNA for the CDR3: TGTGCCAGCAGGACCTGGGGACTAGCGGAAAACATTCAGTACTTC. Amino acids: CASRTWGLAENIQYF.